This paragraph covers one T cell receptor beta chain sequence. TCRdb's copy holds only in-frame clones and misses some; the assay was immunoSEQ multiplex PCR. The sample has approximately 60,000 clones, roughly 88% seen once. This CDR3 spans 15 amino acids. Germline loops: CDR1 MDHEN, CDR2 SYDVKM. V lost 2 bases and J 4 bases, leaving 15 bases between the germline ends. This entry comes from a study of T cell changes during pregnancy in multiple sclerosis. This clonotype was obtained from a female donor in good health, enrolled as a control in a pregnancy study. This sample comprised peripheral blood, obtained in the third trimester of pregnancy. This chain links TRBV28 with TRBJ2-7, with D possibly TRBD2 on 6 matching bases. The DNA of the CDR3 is TGTGCCAGCAGTTTAGGAGGGTCAGGTCGATACGAGCAGTACTTC. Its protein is CASSLGGSGRYEQYF.